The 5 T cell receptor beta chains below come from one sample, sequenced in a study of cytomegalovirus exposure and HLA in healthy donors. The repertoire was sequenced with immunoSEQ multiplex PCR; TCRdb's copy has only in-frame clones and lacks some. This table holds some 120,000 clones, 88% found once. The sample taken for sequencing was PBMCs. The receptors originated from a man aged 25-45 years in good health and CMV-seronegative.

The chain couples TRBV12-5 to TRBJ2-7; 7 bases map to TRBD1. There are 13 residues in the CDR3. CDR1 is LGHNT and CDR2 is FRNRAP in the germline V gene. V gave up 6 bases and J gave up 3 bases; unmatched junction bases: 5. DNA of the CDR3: TGTGCTAGTGGACGGGGACAGTTCTACGAGCAGTACTTC. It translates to CASGRGQFYEQYF. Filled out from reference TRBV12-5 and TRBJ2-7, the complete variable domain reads DARVTQTPRHKVTEMGQEVTMRCQPILGHNTVFWYRQTMMQGLELLAYFRNRAPLDDSGMPKDRFSAEMPDATLATLKIQPSEPRDSAVYFCASGRGQFYEQYFGPGTRLTVT.

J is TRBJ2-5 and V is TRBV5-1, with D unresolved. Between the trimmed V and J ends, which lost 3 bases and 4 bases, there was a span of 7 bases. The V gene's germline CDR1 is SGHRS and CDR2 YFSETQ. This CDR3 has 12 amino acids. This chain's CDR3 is CASSSDSETQYF. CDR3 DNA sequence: TGCGCCAGCAGCTCTGACTCAGAGACCCAGTACTTC.

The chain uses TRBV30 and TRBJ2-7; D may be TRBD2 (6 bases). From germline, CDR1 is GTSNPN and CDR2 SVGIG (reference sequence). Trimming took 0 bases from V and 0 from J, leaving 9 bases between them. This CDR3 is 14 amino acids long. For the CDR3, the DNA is TGTGCCTGGAGTGTGTTAGCGGTCTCCTACGAGCAGTACTTC. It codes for CAWSVLAVSYEQYF.

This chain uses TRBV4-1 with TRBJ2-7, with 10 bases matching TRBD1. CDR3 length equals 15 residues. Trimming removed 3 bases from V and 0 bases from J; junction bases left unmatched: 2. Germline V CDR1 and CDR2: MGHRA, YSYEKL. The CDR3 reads CASSQRTGGSYEQYF. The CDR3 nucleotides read TGCGCCAGCAGCCAGAGGACAGGGGGCTCCTACGAGCAGTACTTC.

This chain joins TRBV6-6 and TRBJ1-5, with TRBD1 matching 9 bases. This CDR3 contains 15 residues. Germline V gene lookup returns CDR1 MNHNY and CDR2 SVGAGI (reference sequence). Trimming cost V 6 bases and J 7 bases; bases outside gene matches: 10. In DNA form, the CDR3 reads TGTGCCAGCAGCCCGAAGGGACAGGGAGGGCAGCCCCAGCATTTT. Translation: CASSPKGQGGQPQHF.